This T cell receptor beta chain was captured by sequencing in a study of technical replicates of blood from a few donors. This table comes from immunoSEQ multiplex PCR, and its TCRdb copy is limited to in-frame clones, with some not included. The table has fewer than 75,000 clones, 93% seen once. This CDR3 has 15 amino acids. CDR1 and CDR2 (germline): SGDLS, YYNGEE. The ends were cut back, 1 base at V and 0 bases at J, with 10 bases in the middle. The TCR was taken from a human donor in good health. The chain couples TRBV9 to TRBJ1-1; weak D call: TRBD1 (5 bases). Material for sequencing was T cells isolated from PBMCs. The CDR3 protein is CASSVSQGMNTEAFF. The CDR3 DNA reads as TGTGCCAGCAGCGTAAGTCAGGGAATGAACACTGAAGCTTTCTTT. Full variable domain (outside the CDR3, taken from reference TRBV9 and TRBJ1-1): DSGVTQTPKHLITATGQRVTLRCSPRSGDLSVYWYQQSLDQGLQFLIQYYNGEERAKGNILERFSAQQFPDLHSELNLSSLELGDSALYFCASSVSQGMNTEAFFGQGTRLTVV.